The rows below give T cell receptor beta chains drawn from one sample of a study of metastatic and nonmetastatic thyroid tumors. From the PCR reads, TCRdb re-called clones with MiXCR. This sample yields around 23,000 clones, of which approximately 14% are seen a single time; roughly 14% belongs to the top ten. Sequenced: tumor tissue. These receptors originate from a female donor with papillary thyroid cancer or a benign thyroid nodule (not recorded which). Some clones in this sample may be carry-over from other donors' samples. The CDR3 runs from the conserved cysteine through the conserved F or W. A D gene is named only where the DNA matches it firmly. Not all rows give a size; the values are once, few, many and, for expanded clones, a class.

TRBV20-1	.	TRBJ2-3	17	TRBD1	TGCAGTGCTGGGGGACAGGGGGCTGATGTAAGCACAGATACGCAGTATTTT	CSAGGQGADVSTDTQYF
TRBV20-1	.	TRBJ2-3	18	TRBD2	TGCAGTGCTAGAGATGACCCTCGGACTAGCGGCCACACAGATACGCAGTATTTT	CSARDDPRTSGHTDTQYF
TRBV10-3	many	TRBJ1-4	14	.	TGTGCCATCAGCCCGGAGGCAACTAATGAAAAACTGTTTTTT	CAISPEATNEKLFF
TRBV2	many	TRBJ1-3	13	.	TGTGCCAGCAGTGGGGATTCTGGAAACACCATATATTTT	CASSGDSGNTIYF
TRBV6-2/TRBV6-3	few	TRBJ2-3	14	.	TGTGCCAGCAGTTTCGGAGGTCCCACAGATACGCAGTATTTT	CASSFGGPTDTQYF
TRBV27	few	TRBJ2-1	16	.	TGTGCCAGCATCCTTCCGACTCATCCCGGGAGAAATGAGCAGTTCTTC	CASILPTHPGRNEQFF
TRBV20-1	.	TRBJ2-7	13	.	TGCAGTGCGGGGGGGACAACCGCCTACGAGCAGTACTTC	CSAGGTTAYEQYF
TRBV6-1	few	TRBJ2-7	17	.	TGTGCCAGCTCCGGTATAGGGTCTCTCCGACGAACCTACGAGCAGTACTTC	CASSGIGSLRRTYEQYF
TRBV5-1	many	TRBJ2-7	14	TRBD1	TGCGCCAGCAGCCAACAGGGGGCTAACTACGAGCAGTACTTC	CASSQQGANYEQYF
TRBV6-6	many	TRBJ1-2	18	TRBD1	TGTGCCAGCAGTTCAAGCCCGGGACAGGGTTTAGGTGGCTATGGCTACACCTTC	CASSSSPGQGLGGYGYTF
TRBV20-1	many	TRBJ2-1	13	TRBD1	TGCAGTGCTAGTAAACAGGGGGGCGGAGAGCAGTTCTTC	CSASKQGGGEQFF
TRBV18	.	TRBJ2-7	13	.	TGTGCCAGCTCACCACCGTCGGTGACCGAGCAGTACTTC	CASSPPSVTEQYF
TRBV5-1	many	TRBJ1-2	15	TRBD1	TGCGCCAGCAGCTTGGAAGGGACAGGGGACTATGGCTACACCTTC	CASSLEGTGDYGYTF
TRBV6-4	many	TRBJ1-1	13	.	TGTGCCAGCAGTGCCAATCCTTCCACTGAAGCTTTCTTT	CASSANPSTEAFF
TRBV3-1	many	TRBJ2-1	11	.	TGTGCCAGCAGCCAAGTGGGGGATCAGTTCTTC	CASSQVGDQFF
TRBV11-2	many	TRBJ2-3	17	TRBD2	TGTGCCAGCAGCCCCCGGGGGGGGGGCTTTAACACAGATACGCAGTATTTT	CASSPRGGGFNTDTQYF
TRBV4-3	many	TRBJ2-3	19	.	TGCGCCAGCAGCCGGAACAGGTACACACTTAGCACTAGCACAGATACGCAGTATTTT	CASSRNRYTLSTSTDTQYF
TRBV5-6	many	TRBJ1-2	12	.	TGTGCCAGCAGCGTTGGAACTAATGGCTACACCTTC	CASSVGTNGYTF
TRBV11-2	many	TRBJ1-2	15	.	TGTGCCAGCAGCTTTGGGGGGATGCGGAACTATGGCTACACCTTC	CASSFGGMRNYGYTF
TRBV6-2/TRBV6-3	many	TRBJ2-5	13	.	TGTGCCAGTTCGGGAACTAGCAGGGAGACCCAGTACTTC	CASSGTSRETQYF
TRBV13	.	TRBJ1-1	14	.	TGTGCCAGCAGCCCCAGGATAGGGAACACTGAAGCTTTCTTT	CASSPRIGNTEAFF
TRBV12-3/TRBV12-4	many	TRBJ1-4	13	.	TGTGCCAGCAGATACGAGAGTGGAGAAAAACTGTTTTTT	CASRYESGEKLFF
TRBV6-1	many	TRBJ2-5	14	TRBD1	TGTGCCAGCCAACCCCCAGGGGGCGCGGAGACCCAGTACTTC	CASQPPGGAETQYF
TRBV19	many	TRBJ2-3	13	.	TGTGCCAGTAGTTCGCGGCTGGCAGATACGCAGTATTTT	CASSSRLADTQYF
TRBV2	.	TRBJ1-6	14	.	TGTGCCAGTATTGAAACAGGAAAGGATTCACCCCTCCACTTT	CASIETGKDSPLHF
TRBV2	many	TRBJ2-1	15	.	TGTGCCAGCAGTGACGAGCGGAGCTCCTACAATGAGCAGTTCTTC	CASSDERSSYNEQFF
TRBV11-3	many	TRBJ2-5	13	.	TGTGCCAGCAGCTTAGGGGGGTCAGAGACCCAGTACTTC	CASSLGGSETQYF
TRBV20-1	many	TRBJ1-4	14	.	TGCAGTGCTAGGGCCCGAACAACTAATGAAAGACTGTTTTTT	CSARARTTNERLFF
TRBV6-1	.	TRBJ2-7	14	TRBD1	TGTGCGATCAGCTCCGGGACAGGGGCCTACGAGCAGTACTTC	CAISSGTGAYEQYF
TRBV6-1	many	TRBJ1-5	14	.	TGTGCCAGCAGTGGAGGGACGAGCAATCAGCCCCAGCATTTT	CASSGGTSNQPQHF
TRBV6-2/TRBV6-3	many	TRBJ1-2	14	.	TGTGCCAGCAGTTACAGGGCAGTAGGGTATGGCTACACCTTC	CASSYRAVGYGYTF
TRBV11-2	many	TRBJ2-7	15	.	TGTGCCAGCAGCTTTAGTAGTATCGACTCCTACGAGCAGTACTTC	CASSFSSIDSYEQYF
TRBV9	many	TRBJ2-7	15	TRBD2	TGTGCCAGCAGTCTAACGGCGGGGGGGCTATACGAGCAGTACTTC	CASSLTAGGLYEQYF
TRBV20-1	.	TRBJ2-7	13	.	TGCAGTGCTCATAGCGAAGGAGGGCGTGAGCAGTACTTC	CSAHSEGGREQYF
TRBV24-1	few	TRBJ1-3	14	.	TGTGCCACGTCAGATGCGCTCTCTTTAAACACCATATATTTT	CATSDALSLNTIYF
TRBV19	many	TRBJ2-2	15	.	TGTGCCAGTACCCTGAGGAGGGGGAACACCGGGGAGCTGTTTTTT	CASTLRRGNTGELFF
TRBV19	many	TRBJ1-4	14	.	TGTGCCAGTAGTGATTTGCAGGGATCTGAAAAACTGTTTTTT	CASSDLQGSEKLFF
TRBV6-6	many	TRBJ1-1	14	.	TGTGCCAGCAGTTACTCGTCCCTTAACACTGAAGCTTTCTTT	CASSYSSLNTEAFF
TRBV20-1	many	TRBJ1-2	14	.	TGCAGTGCTAGAATTGCTCAGCTATTCTATGGCTACACCTTC	CSARIAQLFYGYTF
TRBV3-1	many	TRBJ2-2	15	TRBD1	TGTGCCAGCACTGACAGGGGGCAGAACACCGGGGAGCTGTTTTTT	CASTDRGQNTGELFF
TRBV2	many	TRBJ2-6	14	.	TGTGCCAGCGCTACCGATTCGGGGGCCAACGTCCTGACTTTC	CASATDSGANVLTF